A selection of T cell receptor beta chains follows, all from one sample in a study of T-cell memory formation after mild COVID-19. Each CDR3 protein is one row after TCRdb ran MiXCR on the 5' RACE reads. The sample has approximately 300,000 distinct CDR3 sequences; about 15% are singletons. Sequencing used PBMCs or a T cell subset sorted from them (not recorded which). The receptors shown here come from a young man who had mild COVID-19 (a few samples of this study predate the infection). Cell type and time point are not known. Each CDR3 is given without its conserved first and last residue.

j_gene: TRBJ2-7
v_gene: TRBV7-2
CDR3aa: ASSHDQGWAGEQY

j_gene: TRBJ2-3
v_gene: TRBV6-5
CDR3aa: ASSYSRDLRNTQY

j_gene: TRBJ1-2
v_gene: TRBV5-1
CDR3aa: ASSGQPYGYT

j_gene: TRBJ2-7
v_gene: TRBV4-3
CDR3aa: ASSPSTGLSSYEQY

j_gene: TRBJ1-1
v_gene: TRBV14
CDR3aa: ASSQRREEAF

j_gene: TRBJ2-7
v_gene: TRBV6-5
CDR3aa: ASSYLSARGYEQY

j_gene: TRBJ2-2
v_gene: TRBV11-3
CDR3aa: ASSSRTSGGTGELF

j_gene: TRBJ2-5
v_gene: TRBV7-2
CDR3aa: ASSFRTGETQY

j_gene: TRBJ1-4
v_gene: TRBV4-1
CDR3aa: ASRNTGKFEKLF

j_gene: TRBJ1-2
v_gene: TRBV5-1
CDR3aa: ASSLSGQGVGGYT

j_gene: TRBJ2-7
v_gene: TRBV9
CDR3aa: ASSDGSQRQY

j_gene: TRBJ2-2
v_gene: TRBV20-1
CDR3aa: SARDLAGGSTGELF

j_gene: TRBJ1-2
v_gene: TRBV5-1
CDR3aa: ASSLVSPGDGYT

j_gene: TRBJ2-5
v_gene: TRBV9
CDR3aa: ASSASQYGETQY

j_gene: TRBJ2-2
v_gene: TRBV10-3
CDR3aa: AISHRENTGELF

j_gene: TRBJ1-5
v_gene: TRBV5-5
CDR3aa: ASSLRGLSNQPQH

j_gene: TRBJ2-3
v_gene: TRBV6-5
CDR3aa: ASSYEGGSTDTQY

j_gene: TRBJ2-6
v_gene: TRBV7-2
CDR3aa: ASNRGAGANVLT

j_gene: TRBJ1-4
v_gene: TRBV7-2
CDR3aa: ASSSWTSAGEKLF

j_gene: TRBJ1-1
v_gene: TRBV6-5
CDR3aa: ASSLQGREWEAF

j_gene: TRBJ2-7
v_gene: TRBV6-1
CDR3aa: ASSRDRVNEQY

j_gene: TRBJ2-5
v_gene: TRBV9
CDR3aa: ASSPGQGRETQY

j_gene: TRBJ2-3
v_gene: TRBV12-3/TRBV12-4
CDR3aa: ASTWVLALDTQY

j_gene: TRBJ2-1
v_gene: TRBV7-8
CDR3aa: ASSPFPLAGGNEQF

j_gene: TRBJ2-1
v_gene: TRBV5-6
CDR3aa: ASSFRGGSYNEQF

j_gene: TRBJ2-6
v_gene: TRBV7-2
CDR3aa: ASSLGGDWETANVLT

j_gene: TRBJ2-6
v_gene: TRBV18
CDR3aa: ASSPFRLTSGANVLT

j_gene: TRBJ1-5
v_gene: TRBV20-1
CDR3aa: SARGAGYSNQPQH

j_gene: TRBJ1-6
v_gene: TRBV6-5
CDR3aa: ASSYSTAVYNSPLH

j_gene: TRBJ2-3
v_gene: TRBV18
CDR3aa: ASSPKVSTDTQY

j_gene: TRBJ2-5
v_gene: TRBV11-2
CDR3aa: ASSVGQRVETQY

j_gene: TRBJ2-2
v_gene: TRBV5-1
CDR3aa: ASSLKSDGSGMAGELF

j_gene: TRBJ2-2
v_gene: TRBV30
CDR3aa: AWSYGTETNTGELF

j_gene: TRBJ2-7
v_gene: TRBV4-1
CDR3aa: ASSQDRAATISYEQY

j_gene: TRBJ1-3
v_gene: TRBV5-1
CDR3aa: ASSLQGTASSGNTIY

j_gene: TRBJ1-1
v_gene: TRBV5-1
CDR3aa: ASSSGGSSKPEAF

j_gene: TRBJ1-5
v_gene: TRBV9
CDR3aa: ASSEQGLGNQPQH

j_gene: TRBJ2-6
v_gene: TRBV7-3
CDR3aa: ASSTQKANVLT

j_gene: TRBJ2-5
v_gene: TRBV2
CDR3aa: ASSIGTSGLQETQY

j_gene: TRBJ2-5
v_gene: TRBV6-2/TRBV6-3
CDR3aa: ASSYSRGQQETQY

j_gene: TRBJ1-5
v_gene: TRBV5-6
CDR3aa: ASSWGPGGNQPQH

j_gene: TRBJ2-7
v_gene: TRBV6-5
CDR3aa: ASSYSWDAAYEQY

j_gene: TRBJ1-6
v_gene: TRBV2
CDR3aa: ASSEAPGSPLH

j_gene: TRBJ1-5
v_gene: TRBV4-1
CDR3aa: ASSHGQGWSNQPQH

j_gene: TRBJ2-1
v_gene: TRBV10-3
CDR3aa: AIMPWEWASGGPHNEQF

j_gene: TRBJ2-5
v_gene: TRBV12-3/TRBV12-4
CDR3aa: ASSLEGLPQETQY

j_gene: TRBJ2-5
v_gene: TRBV20-1
CDR3aa: SATRTSGPETQY

j_gene: TRBJ2-5
v_gene: TRBV29-1
CDR3aa: SVEGRFQETQY

j_gene: TRBJ1-2
v_gene: TRBV6-5
CDR3aa: ASRLDRAFGYT

j_gene: TRBJ2-1
v_gene: TRBV12-3/TRBV12-4
CDR3aa: ASSRSGTGTYNEQF

j_gene: TRBJ1-2
v_gene: TRBV28
CDR3aa: ASSRDGYT

j_gene: TRBJ2-3
v_gene: TRBV5-1
CDR3aa: ASSLLRESTDTQY

j_gene: TRBJ2-1
v_gene: TRBV4-2
CDR3aa: ASSQDNSRGNEQF

j_gene: TRBJ1-1
v_gene: TRBV3-1
CDR3aa: ASREKDRIGTEAF

j_gene: TRBJ1-2
v_gene: TRBV5-4
CDR3aa: ASSFSRAAGYT

j_gene: TRBJ1-3
v_gene: TRBV12-3/TRBV12-4
CDR3aa: ASRRQGAGGNTIY

j_gene: TRBJ2-1
v_gene: TRBV20-1
CDR3aa: SAPGLARNEQF